This T cell receptor (beta chain) was captured by sequencing in a study of blood T cell repertoires in COVID-19. The overall study: T cells, B-cell-depleted T cells, or PBMCs supplied cDNA or gDNA.

The data were produced by immunoSEQ multiplex PCR, yet TCRdb's version contains in-frame clones alone and is incomplete. The sample has fewer than 25,000 clones; around 86% are singletons. V was pared by 0 bases and J by 2 bases, with 2 bases of the junction left unmatched. Per the germline V gene, CDR1 is SGHNT and CDR2 is YENEEA. CDR3 length: 15 residues. J is TRBJ2-7 and V is TRBV11-3; the match to TRBD2 covers 9 bases. This clonotype originated in a human donor with active COVID-19. The donor label of this sample is uncertain. The sequenced sample consisted of peripheral blood. In nucleotides, the CDR3 is TGTGCCAGCAGCTTAGAGGGCGGGAGGGCCTACGAGCAGTACTTC. The encoded protein is CASSLEGGRAYEQYF.